This TCR beta chain was retrieved from a study of cytomegalovirus exposure and HLA in healthy donors. At the level of the study: Early release data held tens of millions of unique TCRs from HLA-typed donors.

As regards this clone: Its target is unknown.

CDR3 size: 11 residues. Looked up from germline, CDR1 is SQVTM and CDR2 is ANQGSEA. J lost 11 bases, V lost 6 bases, and 5 bases had no gene match. Notes on the study in general: On later analysis, the bulk of CMV-associated TCR beta chains appeared to be HLA-restricted. Cytomegalovirus status was reportedly diagnosed by the classifier with high specificity and sensitivity.

The PCR employed 60 Vbeta primers together with 13 Jbeta primers. Sequencing used immunoSEQ multiplex PCR; TCRdb keeps in-frame clones, though not all of them. Of about 130,000 clones listed, around 71% were seen once; the top ten hold more than 2.5%. Sequenced sample: PBMCs. The chain carries TRBV29-1 and TRBJ2-4, with 9 bases identical to TRBD1. The sequence was collected from a woman aged 60-70 years in good health and CMV-seropositive. The CDR3 reads CSVETGGVQYF. The CDR3 region has the DNA TGCAGCGTAGAGACAGGGGGAGTTCAGTACTTC.